The 30 T cell receptor beta chains below all came from one sample that was sequenced in a study of cytomegalovirus exposure and HLA in healthy donors. The data were produced by immunoSEQ multiplex PCR, yet TCRdb's version contains in-frame clones alone and is incomplete. The table has 170,000 or so clones, 65% to 85% seen once. What was sequenced was PBMCs. These receptors were taken from a woman between 18 and 30 years old in good health and CMV-seropositive.

This clone was recorded only once. The chain links TRBV2 to TRBJ2-3; perhaps TRBD1 as D (5 bases). CDR1 and CDR2 from the germline V gene are SNHLY and FYNNEI. The ends were cut back, 2 bases at V and 0 bases at J, with 15 bases in the middle. The length of the CDR3 is 17 residues. The CDR3 reads CASSEPSWGSSTDTQYF. For the CDR3, the DNA is TGTGCCAGCAGTGAACCTTCTTGGGGCTCTAGCACAGATACGCAGTATTTT. Looking up the rest from reference TRBV2 and TRBJ2-3 gives the full variable domain: EPEVTQTPSHQVTQMGQEVILRCVPISNHLYFYWYRQILGQKVEFLVSFYNNEISEKSEIFDDQFSVERPDGSNFTLKIRSTKLEDSAMYFCASSEPSWGSSTDTQYFGPGTRLTVL.

This chain links TRBV4-2 with TRBJ2-7, with TRBD2 as a possible D gene (5 bases). CDR1 is LGHNA, CDR2 YNFKEQ, per germline. The CDR3 runs to 17 residues. V dropped 1 base and J dropped 0 bases, with 16 bases sitting between them. The CDR3 spells CASSQVGRLEGSYEQYF. The CDR3 DNA reads as TGTGCCAGCAGCCAAGTAGGAAGGCTCGAGGGCTCCTACGAGCAGTACTTC.

V and J are TRBV7-5 and TRBJ2-4; the D call of TRBD1 is as the table states it, not checked on the DNA. TRBV7-5 is annotated as a pseudogene. The CDR3 spans 16 residues. CDR3: CARSLAQGFGKNIQYF. CDR3 sequence (DNA): TGTGCCAGAAGCTTAGCGCAGGGTTTTGGCAAAAACATTCAGTACTTC.

The chain carries TRBV27 and TRBJ2-2; D unresolved. This CDR3 has 12 amino acids. The ends were cut back, 8 bases at V and 5 bases at J, with 9 bases in the middle. Germline values: CDR1 MNHEY, CDR2 SMNVEV (reference sequence). DNA of the CDR3: TGTGCCAGCGCGGAGAGAACCGGGGAGCTGTTTTTT. Translation gives CASAERTGELFF.

The chain uses TRBV4-3 and TRBJ2-3, with D possibly being TRBD1 (5 bases). CDR1 is LGHNA and CDR2 is YSLEER in the germline V gene. The germline V and J ends were trimmed by 4 bases and 0 bases, with 11 bases remaining between them. The CDR3 is 15 amino acids. CDR3 nucleotides: TGCGCCAGCAGCCCAATGCCAGGGAGCACAGATACGCAGTATTTT. It encodes CASSPMPGSTDTQYF.

The chain recombines TRBV5-1 with TRBJ1-2; D may be TRBD1 (6 bases). Deletions cut 0 bases from V and 4 bases from J, with 13 bases between. CDR1 SGHRS and CDR2 YFSETQ come from the germline V gene. This CDR3 comprises 15 residues. This CDR3 is CASSLGVTGIYGYTF. The CDR3 DNA is TGCGCCAGCAGCTTGGGTGTGACAGGCATCTATGGCTACACCTTC.

In its sample, this clone was seen a few times. V gene TRBV21-1 combines with J gene TRBJ2-7; the table's TRBD1 call for D was not verified on the DNA. TRBV21-1 is a documented pseudogene. The CDR3 covers 16 residues. The CDR3 DNA reads TGTGCCAGCAGCGCCCCCAGGGGGCCTCACTCATACGAGCAGTACTTC. Its translation: CASSAPRGPHSYEQYF.

J is TRBJ2-2 and V is TRBV7-7; no clear D gene. Germline lookup yields CDR1 SSHAT and CDR2 FNYEAQ (reference sequence). CDR3 length: 13 amino acids. V lost 0 bases to trimming and J lost 7 bases, with 6 bases between them. The CDR3 DNA reads TGTGCCAGCAGCTTAGCTCTCAGCGGGGAGCTGTTTTTT. It yields the protein CASSLALSGELFF.

V gene TRBV2 combines with J gene TRBJ2-7; 14 bases fit TRBD2. CDR1 SNHLY and CDR2 FYNNEI come from the germline V gene. This CDR3 contains 15 residues. J was trimmed by 5 bases and V by 8 bases; bases with no gene match: 8. The DNA of the CDR3 is TGTGCCAGCTGGACTAGCGGGGGGATAAGTAACGAGCAGTACTTC. Translating gives CASWTSGGISNEQYF.

The V gene is TRBV7-8, the J gene TRBJ2-3, with D possibly matching TRBD2 (5 bases). In germline, CDR1 is SGHVS, CDR2 FQNEAQ. Deletions cut 7 bases from V and 0 bases from J, with 17 bases between. The CDR3 extends over 16 amino acids. The CDR3 DNA follows: TGTGCCAGCAAACACGATAGCGCATCTAGCACAGATACGCAGTATTTT. This translates into CASKHDSASSTDTQYF.

This clone was recorded only once. The J gene is TRBJ2-3, the V gene TRBV6-1; 7 nucleotides match TRBD2. Germline assignment: CDR1 MNHNS and CDR2 SASEGT. V lost 6 bases to trimming and J lost 0 bases; unmatched junction nucleotides: 6. CDR3 length: 15 amino acids. CDR3 loop: CASRGGGGSTDTQYF. The CDR3 coding sequence is TGTGCCAGCAGAGGAGGCGGGGGAAGCACAGATACGCAGTATTTT.

The chain employs TRBV7-3 and TRBJ2-2; tentatively, D is TRBD2 (6 bases). The CDR3 is 15 residues long. The germline gives CDR1 SGHTA, CDR2 FQGTGA. Trimming shortened V by 5 bases and J by 2 bases, and 12 bases separated the two germline ends. The chain's CDR3 is CASSPSGLNTGELFF. The CDR3 DNA reads as TGTGCCAGCAGCCCGAGCGGGTTAAACACCGGGGAGCTGTTTTTT.

The rearrangement joins TRBV11-2 to TRBJ2-3, with 10 bases that match TRBD2. Germline V gene sequence: CDR1 SGHAT, CDR2 FQNNGV. V was clipped by 3 bases and J by 1 base; unmatched bases: 1. The CDR3 totals 15 residues. CDR3 in amino acids: CASSFLAGGTDTQYF. The DNA for the CDR3 is TGTGCCAGCAGCTTCCTAGCGGGGGGCACAGATACGCAGTATTTT. The variable domain in full, with the rest retrieved from reference TRBV11-2 and TRBJ2-3, is EAGVAQSPRYKIIEKRQSVAFWCNPISGHATLYWYQQILGQGPKLLIQFQNNGVVDDSQLPKDRFSAERLKGVDSTLKIQPAKLEDSAVYLCASSFLAGGTDTQYFGPGTRLTVL.

This sequence joins TRBV7-9 and TRBJ2-7; 7 bases line up with TRBD2. Germline-derived CDR1 and CDR2 are SEHNR and FQNEAQ (reference sequence). The CDR3 runs to 17 residues. The trim removed 4 bases at V and 3 bases at J, leaving 15 bases unmatched. The CDR3 nucleotides read TGTGCCAGCAGCTCCTTCCATTCGGGGGGAAGTTACTACGAGCAGTACTTC. It translates to CASSSFHSGGSYYEQYF.

The rearrangement joins TRBV14 to TRBJ2-3, with D unresolved. V was clipped by 0 bases and J by 5 bases, with 6 bases between them. CDR1 is SGHDN and CDR2 is FVKESK in the germline V gene. The length of the CDR3 is 13 residues. The CDR3 loop reads CASSQDLGDTQYF. CDR3 in DNA: TGTGCCAGCAGCCAAGATCTCGGAGATACGCAGTATTTT.

The chain joins TRBV6-6 to TRBJ2-1; possibly TRBD2 for D (5 bases). V was shortened by 5 bases and J by 10 bases, with 12 bases between the two germline ends. The CDR3 loop spans 12 amino acids. The germline gives CDR1 MNHNY, CDR2 SVGAGI (reference sequence). The CDR3 here is CASSLHREEQFF. Written as DNA, the CDR3 is TGTGCCAGCAGTCTCCATAGGGAGGAGCAGTTCTTC.

The chain recombines TRBV5-1 with TRBJ2-2; D remains ambiguous. V was clipped by 1 base and J by 1 base, with 8 bases between them. The CDR3 sequence is 15 residues long. Germline values: CDR1 SGHRS, CDR2 YFSETQ. CDR3 protein: CASSLWAGNTGELFF. The CDR3 bases are TGCGCCAGCAGCTTGTGGGCAGGGAACACCGGGGAGCTGTTTTTT.

The gene calls are TRBV5-1 and TRBJ2-5; 11 nucleotides align to TRBD2. The CDR3 has 14 amino acids. The V and J ends lost 2 bases and 4 bases, in that order; junction bases with no gene match: 1. Germline V gene sequence: CDR1 SGHRS, CDR2 YFSETQ. DNA of the CDR3: TGCGCCAGCAGCTTTAGCGGGGGGGCAGAGACCCAGTACTTC. Protein product: CASSFSGGAETQYF.

The rearrangement joins TRBV7-6 to TRBJ1-5; possibly TRBD1 for D (5 bases). Per germline, CDR1 SGHVS and CDR2 FNYEAQ. V lost 0 bases to trimming and J lost 4 bases, with 7 bases between them. The CDR3 covers 14 residues. The CDR3 sequence: CASSLAGGNQPQHF. In DNA, the CDR3 is TGTGCCAGCAGCTTAGCGGGGGGGAATCAGCCCCAGCATTTT.

The chain carries TRBV11-1 and TRBJ2-5, with D maybe TRBD1 (5 bases). The germline V gene encodes CDR1 SGHAT and CDR2 FQDESV (reference sequence). V was shortened by 3 bases and J by 1 base, with 9 bases between the two germline ends. The length of the CDR3 is 14 residues. CDR3 sequence (DNA): TGTGCCAGCAGCTTTCTAGGGGCCCAAGAGACCCAGTACTTC. Protein sequence: CASSFLGAQETQYF.

A few counts support this clone. The chain couples TRBV2 to TRBJ2-1; possible D gene TRBD2, 5 bases. The CDR3 spans 13 residues. Trimming left V 7 bases short and J 1 base short, with 8 bases between. In germline, CDR1 is SNHLY, CDR2 FYNNEI. CDR3 region: CASILASYNEQFF. As DNA, the CDR3 is TGTGCCAGCATTCTAGCTTCCTACAATGAGCAGTTCTTC.

This chain connects TRBV5-4 to TRBJ1-2; D is undetermined. CDR1 is SGHNT and CDR2 is YYREEE in the germline V gene (reference sequence). There are 12 residues in the CDR3. V was cut by 3 bases and J by 6 bases, with 9 bases left in between. The CDR3 here is CASSSGRNGYTF. CDR3 nucleotides: TGTGCCAGCAGCTCCGGGAGGAATGGCTACACCTTC.

CDR3 nucleotide sequence: TGTGCCAGCAACCAAGGGACAGCGGTCTATGGCTACACCTTC. Translated, it gives CASNQGTAVYGYTF. This rearrangement joins TRBV2 to TRBJ1-2; 7 bases match TRBD1. This CDR3 region has 14 residues. Losses at the gene ends were 7 bases for V and 4 bases for J; bases not matched to a gene: 9. In germline, CDR1 is SNHLY, CDR2 FYNNEI.

The gene calls are TRBV5-6 and TRBJ2-5; tentatively, D is TRBD1 (5 bases). Trimming took 0 bases from V and 2 from J, leaving 17 bases between them. This CDR3 has 17 residues. Germline CDR1 is SGHDT and CDR2 is YYEEEE. The CDR3, as DNA: TGTGCCAGCAGCTTGGCCAACGACAGACCCTTACAAGAGACCCAGTACTTC. It translates to CASSLANDRPLQETQYF.

The V gene is TRBV9, the J gene TRBJ1-2, with D possibly being TRBD1 (6 bases). V was clipped by 4 bases and J by 4 bases, with 14 bases between them. Germline V gene lookup returns CDR1 SGDLS and CDR2 YYNGEE. The CDR3 is made up of 14 amino acids. The CDR3 is CASSTQDRVYGYTF. CDR3 bases: TGTGCCAGCAGCACTCAGGACAGAGTCTATGGCTACACCTTC.

The CDR3 DNA sequence: TGTGCCAGCAGCGTCACAGTCGGGGGCGAGCAGTACTTC. Translating it yields CASSVTVGGEQYF. This sequence joins TRBV9 and TRBJ2-7; tentative D call: TRBD2 (6 bases). The CDR3 extends over 13 amino acids. The germline gives CDR1 SGDLS, CDR2 YYNGEE. V lost 2 bases to trimming and J lost 6 bases, with 12 bases between them. The full variable domain, its missing parts supplied by reference TRBV9 and TRBJ2-7, is DSGVTQTPKHLITATGQRVTLRCSPRSGDLSVYWYQQSLDQGLQFLIQYYNGEERAKGNILERFSAQQFPDLHSELNLSSLELGDSALYFCASSVTVGGEQYFGPGTRLTVT.

The chain has TRBV7-9 and TRBJ1-4; 10 nucleotides match TRBD1. The CDR3 runs to 14 residues. V shed 4 bases, J shed 8 bases, and the junction held 4 bases outside the gene matches. CDR1 and CDR2 (germline): SEHNR, FQNEAQ (reference sequence). As DNA, the CDR3 is TGTGCCAGCAGCTACAGGGACAGGGGAGAAAAACTGTTTTTT. This gives the protein CASSYRDRGEKLFF.

The chain is built from TRBV7-6 and TRBJ2-7; D may be TRBD2 (6 bases). CDR3 length: 14 residues. V was shortened by 3 bases and J by 2 bases, with 11 bases between the two germline ends. Germline values: CDR1 SGHVS, CDR2 FNYEAQ. The CDR3 sequence is CASSLSAGPYEQYF. In nucleotides, the CDR3 is TGTGCCAGCAGCTTGTCCGCGGGGCCCTACGAGCAGTACTTC.

The rearrangement joins TRBV5-6 to TRBJ2-5; no reliable D call. The CDR3 is made up of 13 amino acids. Between the trimmed V and J ends, which lost 0 bases and 3 bases, there was a span of 6 bases. Germline loops: CDR1 SGHDT, CDR2 YYEEEE. In DNA form, the CDR3 reads TGTGCCAGCAGCTTGGGGCTTGAAGAGACCCAGTACTTC. It encodes CASSLGLEETQYF. The full variable domain, completed using reference TRBV5-6 and TRBJ2-5, is DAGVTQSPTHLIKTRGQQVTLRCSPKSGHDTVSWYQQALGQGPQFIFQYYEEEERQRGNFPDRFSGHQFPNYSSELNVNALLLGDSALYLCASSLGLEETQYFGPGTRLLVL.

V gene TRBV7-2 combines with J gene TRBJ1-6, with TRBD1 as a possible D gene (5 bases). CDR1 and CDR2 (germline): SGHTA, FQGNSA. V was cut by 5 bases and J by 8 bases, with 13 bases left in between. This CDR3 has 14 amino acids. The CDR3 DNA reads as TGTGCCAGCAGCAAAACAGGCCCTTATTCACCCCTCCACTTT. Translated, it gives CASSKTGPYSPLHF.